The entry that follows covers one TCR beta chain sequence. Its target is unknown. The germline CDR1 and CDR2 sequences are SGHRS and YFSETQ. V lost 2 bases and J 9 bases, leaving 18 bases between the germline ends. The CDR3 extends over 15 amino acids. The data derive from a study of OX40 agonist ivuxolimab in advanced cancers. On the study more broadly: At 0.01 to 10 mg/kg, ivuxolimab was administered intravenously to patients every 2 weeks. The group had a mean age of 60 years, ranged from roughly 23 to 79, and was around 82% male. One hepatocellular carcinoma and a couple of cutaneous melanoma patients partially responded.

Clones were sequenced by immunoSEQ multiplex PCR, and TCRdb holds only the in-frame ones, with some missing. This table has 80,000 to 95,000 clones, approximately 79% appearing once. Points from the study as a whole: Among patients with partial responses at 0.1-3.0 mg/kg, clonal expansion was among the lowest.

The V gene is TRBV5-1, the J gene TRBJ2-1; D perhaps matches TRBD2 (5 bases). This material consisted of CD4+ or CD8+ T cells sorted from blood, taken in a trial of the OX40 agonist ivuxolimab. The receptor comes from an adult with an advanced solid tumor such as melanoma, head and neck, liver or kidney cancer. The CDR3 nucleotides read TGCGCCAGCAGCTTCGGTAGCGCCCACCCCAGTGAGCAGTTCTTC. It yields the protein CASSFGSAHPSEQFF.